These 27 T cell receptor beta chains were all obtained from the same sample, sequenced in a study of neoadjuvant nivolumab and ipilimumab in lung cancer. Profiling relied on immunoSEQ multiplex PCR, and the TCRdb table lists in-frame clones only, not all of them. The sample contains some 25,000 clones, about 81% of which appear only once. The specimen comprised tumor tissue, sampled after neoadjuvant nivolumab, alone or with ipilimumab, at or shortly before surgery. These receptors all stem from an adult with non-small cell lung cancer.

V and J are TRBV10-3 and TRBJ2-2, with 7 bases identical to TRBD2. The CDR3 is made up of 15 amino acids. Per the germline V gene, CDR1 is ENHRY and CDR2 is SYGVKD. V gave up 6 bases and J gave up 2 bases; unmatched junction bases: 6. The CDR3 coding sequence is TGTGCCATCAGCCTACTAGCGATCAACACCGGGGAGCTGTTTTTT. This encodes CAISLLAINTGELFF.

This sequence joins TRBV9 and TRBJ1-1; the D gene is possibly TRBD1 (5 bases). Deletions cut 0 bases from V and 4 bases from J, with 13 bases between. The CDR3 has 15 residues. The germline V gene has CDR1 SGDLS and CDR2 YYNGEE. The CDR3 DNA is TGTGCCAGCAGCGTAGAGGGGATCGGGGGCACTGAAGCTTTCTTT. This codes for CASSVEGIGGTEAFF.

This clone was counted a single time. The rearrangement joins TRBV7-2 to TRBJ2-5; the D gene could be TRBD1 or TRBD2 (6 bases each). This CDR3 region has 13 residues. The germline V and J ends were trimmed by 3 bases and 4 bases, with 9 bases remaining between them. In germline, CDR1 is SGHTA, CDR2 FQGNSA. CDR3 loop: CASSFGGGETQYF. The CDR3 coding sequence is TGTGCCAGCAGCTTTGGAGGGGGAGAGACCCAGTACTTC.

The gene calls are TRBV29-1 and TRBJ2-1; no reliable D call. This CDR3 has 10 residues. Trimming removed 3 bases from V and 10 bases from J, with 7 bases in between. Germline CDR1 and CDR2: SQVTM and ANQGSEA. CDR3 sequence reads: CSVEGREQFF. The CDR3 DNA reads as TGCAGCGTTGAGGGTCGCGAGCAGTTCTTC.

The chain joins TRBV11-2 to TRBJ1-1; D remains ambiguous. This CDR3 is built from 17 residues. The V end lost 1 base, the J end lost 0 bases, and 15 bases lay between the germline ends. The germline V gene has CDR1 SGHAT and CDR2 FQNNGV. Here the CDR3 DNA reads TGTGCCAGCAGCTTAGCTTTGGAGGGAACCATGAACACTGAAGCTTTCTTT. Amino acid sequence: CASSLALEGTMNTEAFF.

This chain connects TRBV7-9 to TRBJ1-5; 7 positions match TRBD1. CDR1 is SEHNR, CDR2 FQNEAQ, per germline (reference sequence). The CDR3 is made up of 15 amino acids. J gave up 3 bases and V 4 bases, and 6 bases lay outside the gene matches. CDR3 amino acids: CASSSRQGDNQPQHF. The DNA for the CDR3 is TGTGCCAGCAGCTCTCGACAGGGCGACAATCAGCCCCAGCATTTT.

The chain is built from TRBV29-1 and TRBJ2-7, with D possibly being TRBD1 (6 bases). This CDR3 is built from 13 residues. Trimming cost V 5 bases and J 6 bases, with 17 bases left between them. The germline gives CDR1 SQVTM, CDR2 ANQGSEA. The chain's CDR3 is CSVNRATGGEQYF. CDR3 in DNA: TGCAGCGTTAACAGGGCTACTGGCGGCGAGCAGTACTTC.

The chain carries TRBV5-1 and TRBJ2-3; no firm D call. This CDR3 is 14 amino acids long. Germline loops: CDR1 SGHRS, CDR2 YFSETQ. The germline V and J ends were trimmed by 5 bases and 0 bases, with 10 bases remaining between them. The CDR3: CASRLDPSTDTQYF. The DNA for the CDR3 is TGCGCCAGCAGATTAGACCCGAGCACAGATACGCAGTATTTT.

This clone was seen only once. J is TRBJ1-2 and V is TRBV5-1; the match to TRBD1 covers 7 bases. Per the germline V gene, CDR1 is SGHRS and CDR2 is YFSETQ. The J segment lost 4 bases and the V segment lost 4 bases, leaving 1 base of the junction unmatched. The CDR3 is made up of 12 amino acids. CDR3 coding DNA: TGCGCCAGCAGCGGGGACAGCTATGGCTACACCTTC. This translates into CASSGDSYGYTF.

The CDR3 DNA reads TGCGCCAGCAGCTTGGGGCAGAGGAACTATGGCTACACCTTC. This translates into CASSLGQRNYGYTF. The chain links TRBV5-1 to TRBJ1-2; D not resolved. The germline V gene encodes CDR1 SGHRS and CDR2 YFSETQ. The CDR3 has 14 residues. The V gene lost 0 bases and the J gene lost 2 bases, with 8 bases spanning the gap.

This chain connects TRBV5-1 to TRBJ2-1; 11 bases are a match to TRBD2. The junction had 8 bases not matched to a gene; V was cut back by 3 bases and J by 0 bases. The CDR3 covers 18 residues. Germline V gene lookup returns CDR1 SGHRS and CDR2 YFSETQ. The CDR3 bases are TGCGCCAGCAGCTCGCTAGCGGGAGGCCCCCTCTCCTACAATGAGCAGTTCTTC. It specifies CASSSLAGGPLSYNEQFF.

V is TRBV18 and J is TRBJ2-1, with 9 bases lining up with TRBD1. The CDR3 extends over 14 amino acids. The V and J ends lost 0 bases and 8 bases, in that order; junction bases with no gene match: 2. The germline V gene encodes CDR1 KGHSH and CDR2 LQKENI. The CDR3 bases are TGTGCCAGCTCACCACCCGACAGGGGGTATGAGCAGTTCTTC. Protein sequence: CASSPPDRGYEQFF.

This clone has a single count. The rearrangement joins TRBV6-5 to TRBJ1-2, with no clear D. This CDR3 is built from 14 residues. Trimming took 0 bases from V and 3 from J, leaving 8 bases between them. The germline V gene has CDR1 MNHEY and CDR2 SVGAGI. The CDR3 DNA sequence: TGTGCCAGCAGTTACTCGGGCCGCCACTATGGCTACACCTTC. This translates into CASSYSGRHYGYTF.

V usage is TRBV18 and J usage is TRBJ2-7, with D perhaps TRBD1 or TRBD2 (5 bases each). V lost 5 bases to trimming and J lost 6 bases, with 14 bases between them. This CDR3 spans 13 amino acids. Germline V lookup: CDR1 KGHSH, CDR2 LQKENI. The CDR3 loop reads CASSGDGGGEQYF. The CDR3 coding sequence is TGTGCCAGCTCAGGGGACGGTGGGGGCGAGCAGTACTTC.

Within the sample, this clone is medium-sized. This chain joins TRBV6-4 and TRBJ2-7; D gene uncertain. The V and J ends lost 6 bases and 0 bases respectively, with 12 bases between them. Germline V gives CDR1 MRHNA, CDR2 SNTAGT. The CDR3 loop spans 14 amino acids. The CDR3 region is CASSPDGSSYEQYF. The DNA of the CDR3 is TGTGCCAGCAGCCCGGACGGAAGCTCCTACGAGCAGTACTTC.

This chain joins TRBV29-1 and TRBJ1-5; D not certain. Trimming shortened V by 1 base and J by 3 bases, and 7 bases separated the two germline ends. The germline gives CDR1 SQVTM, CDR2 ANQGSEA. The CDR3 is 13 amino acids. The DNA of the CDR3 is TGCAGCGTTGAAGTCAGCTCCAATCAGCCCCAGCATTTT. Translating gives CSVEVSSNQPQHF.

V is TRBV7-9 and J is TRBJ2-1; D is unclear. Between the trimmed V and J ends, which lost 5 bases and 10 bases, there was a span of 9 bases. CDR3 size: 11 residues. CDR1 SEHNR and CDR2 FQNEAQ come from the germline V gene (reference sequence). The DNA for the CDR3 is TGTGCCAGCAGCCCCTTGAAGGAGCAGTTCTTC. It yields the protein CASSPLKEQFF.

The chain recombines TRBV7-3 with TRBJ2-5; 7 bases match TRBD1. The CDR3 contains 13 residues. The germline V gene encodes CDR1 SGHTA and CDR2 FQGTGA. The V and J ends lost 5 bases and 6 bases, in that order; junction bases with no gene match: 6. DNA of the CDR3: TGTGCCAGCAGCGCAGACAGGGAGAAGACCCAGTACTTC. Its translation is CASSADREKTQYF.

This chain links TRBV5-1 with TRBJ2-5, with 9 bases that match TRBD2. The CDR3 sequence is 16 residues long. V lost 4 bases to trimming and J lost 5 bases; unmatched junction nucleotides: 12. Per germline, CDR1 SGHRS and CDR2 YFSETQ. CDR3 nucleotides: TGCGCCAGCAGCCCGAGGTCGGGCGGGAGGGAGGAGACCCAGTACTTC. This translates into CASSPRSGGREETQYF.

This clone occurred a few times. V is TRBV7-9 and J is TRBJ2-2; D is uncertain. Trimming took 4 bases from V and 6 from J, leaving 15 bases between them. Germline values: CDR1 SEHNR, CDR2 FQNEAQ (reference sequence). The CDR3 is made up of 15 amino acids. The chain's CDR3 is CASSSFGVGPGELFF. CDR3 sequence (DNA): TGTGCCAGCAGCTCCTTCGGTGTTGGCCCCGGGGAGCTGTTTTTT.

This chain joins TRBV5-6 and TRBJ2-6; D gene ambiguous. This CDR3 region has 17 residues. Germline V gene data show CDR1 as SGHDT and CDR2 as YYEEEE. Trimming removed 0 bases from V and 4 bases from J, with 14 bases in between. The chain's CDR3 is CASSLVPRWLGANVLTF. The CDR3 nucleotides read TGTGCCAGCAGCTTGGTTCCCAGGTGGCTAGGGGCCAACGTCCTGACTTTC.

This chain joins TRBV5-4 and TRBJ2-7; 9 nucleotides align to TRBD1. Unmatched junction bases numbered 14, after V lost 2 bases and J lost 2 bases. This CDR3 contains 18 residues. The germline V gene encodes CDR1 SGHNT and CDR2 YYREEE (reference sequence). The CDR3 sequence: CASSLGGQGPTSTYEQYF. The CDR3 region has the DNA TGTGCCAGCAGCTTAGGCGGACAGGGGCCTACCTCGACCTACGAGCAGTACTTC. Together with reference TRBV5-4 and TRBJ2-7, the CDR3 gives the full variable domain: ETGVTQSPTHLIKTRGQQVTLRCSSQSGHNTVSWYQQALGQGPQFIFQYYREEENGRGNFPPRFSGLQFPNYSSELNVNALELDDSALYLCASSLGGQGPTSTYEQYFGPGTRLTVT.

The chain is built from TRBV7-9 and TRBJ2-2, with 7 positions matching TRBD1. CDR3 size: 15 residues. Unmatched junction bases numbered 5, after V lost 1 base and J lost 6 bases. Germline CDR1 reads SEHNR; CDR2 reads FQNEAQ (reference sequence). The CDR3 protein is CASSLEGAFAGELFF. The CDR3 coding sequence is TGTGCCAGCAGCTTAGAGGGGGCGTTCGCCGGGGAGCTGTTTTTT.

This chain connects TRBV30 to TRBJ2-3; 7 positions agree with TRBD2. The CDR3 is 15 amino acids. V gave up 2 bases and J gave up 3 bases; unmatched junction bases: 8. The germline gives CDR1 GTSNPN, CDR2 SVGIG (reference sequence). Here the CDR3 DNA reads TGTGCCTGGAGTCGTTTGGCTAGCGGTACAGATACGCAGTATTTT. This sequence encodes CAWSRLASGTDTQYF.

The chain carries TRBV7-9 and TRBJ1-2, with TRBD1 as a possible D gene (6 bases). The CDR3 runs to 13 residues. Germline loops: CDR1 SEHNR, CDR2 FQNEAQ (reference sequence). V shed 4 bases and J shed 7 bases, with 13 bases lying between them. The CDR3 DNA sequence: TGTGCCAGCAGCTACTCAGGGGACGTTGGCTACACCTTC. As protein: CASSYSGDVGYTF.

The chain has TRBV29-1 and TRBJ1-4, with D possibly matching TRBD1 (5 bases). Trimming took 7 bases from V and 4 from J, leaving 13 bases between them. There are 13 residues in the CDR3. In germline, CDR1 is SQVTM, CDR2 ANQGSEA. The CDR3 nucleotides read TGCAGCGCTCGGGACGGCAGTAATGAAAAACTGTTTTTT. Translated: CSARDGSNEKLFF. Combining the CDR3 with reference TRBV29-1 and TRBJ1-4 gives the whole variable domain SAVISQKPSRDICQRGTSLTIQCQVDSQVTMMFWYRQQPGQSLTLIATANQGSEATYESGFVIDKFPISRPNLTFSTLTVSNMSPEDSSIYLCSARDGSNEKLFFGSGTQLSVL.

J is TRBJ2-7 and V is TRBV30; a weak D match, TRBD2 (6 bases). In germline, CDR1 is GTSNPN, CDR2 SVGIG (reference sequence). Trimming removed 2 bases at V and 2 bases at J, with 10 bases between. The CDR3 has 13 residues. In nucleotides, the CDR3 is TGTGCCTGGAGTAAAGGGACTCCCTACGAGCAGTACTTC. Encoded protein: CAWSKGTPYEQYF. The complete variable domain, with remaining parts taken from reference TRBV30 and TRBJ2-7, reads SQTIHQWPATLVQPVGSPLSLECTVEGTSNPNLYWYRQAAGRGLQLLFYSVGIGQISSEVPQNLSASRPQDRQFILSSKKLLLSDSGFYLCAWSKGTPYEQYFGPGTRLTVT.